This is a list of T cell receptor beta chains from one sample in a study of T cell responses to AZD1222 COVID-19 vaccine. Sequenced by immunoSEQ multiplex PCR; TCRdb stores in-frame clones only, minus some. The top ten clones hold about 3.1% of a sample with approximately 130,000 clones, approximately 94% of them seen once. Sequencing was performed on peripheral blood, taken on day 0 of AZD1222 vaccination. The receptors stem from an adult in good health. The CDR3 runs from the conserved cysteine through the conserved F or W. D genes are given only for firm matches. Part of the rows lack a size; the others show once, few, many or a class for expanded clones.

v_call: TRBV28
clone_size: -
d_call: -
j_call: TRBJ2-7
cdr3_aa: CASSLRREQYF
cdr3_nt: TGTGCCAGCAGTCTCCGACGTGAGCAGTACTTC

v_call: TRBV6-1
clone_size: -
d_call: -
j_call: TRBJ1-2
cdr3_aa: CASSENRVGGYGYTF
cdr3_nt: TGTGCCAGCAGTGAGAACAGGGTTGGCGGCTATGGCTACACCTTC

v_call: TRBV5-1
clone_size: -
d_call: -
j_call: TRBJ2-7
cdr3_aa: CASSLTRGGGEQYF
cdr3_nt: TGCGCCAGCAGCCTTACCCGGGGAGGAGGCGAGCAGTACTTC

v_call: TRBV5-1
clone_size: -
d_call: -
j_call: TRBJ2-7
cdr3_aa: CASSFGGSGEQYF
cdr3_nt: TGCGCCAGCAGCTTCGGGGGTTCGGGAGAGCAGTACTTC

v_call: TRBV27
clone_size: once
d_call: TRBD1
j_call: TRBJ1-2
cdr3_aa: CASSFLNRGTDGYTF
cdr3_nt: TGTGCCAGCAGTTTTTTGAACAGGGGGACGGATGGCTACACCTTC

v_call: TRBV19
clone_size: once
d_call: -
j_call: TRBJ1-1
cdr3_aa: CASSPHRANTEAFF
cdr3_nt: TGTGCCAGTAGTCCCCATCGTGCGAACACTGAAGCTTTCTTT

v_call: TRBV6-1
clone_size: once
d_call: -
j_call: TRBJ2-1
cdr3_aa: CASSETGNEQFF
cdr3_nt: TGTGCCAGCAGTGAAACGGGGAATGAGCAGTTCTTC

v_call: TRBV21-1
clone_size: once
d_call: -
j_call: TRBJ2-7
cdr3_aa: CASSYSGSSSLEQYF
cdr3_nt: TGTGCCAGCAGCTACAGCGGGAGTAGTAGTCTCGAGCAGTACTTC

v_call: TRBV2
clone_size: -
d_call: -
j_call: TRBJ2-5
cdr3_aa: CASSAAGAETQYF
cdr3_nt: TGTGCCAGCAGTGCAGCAGGGGCCGAGACCCAGTACTTC

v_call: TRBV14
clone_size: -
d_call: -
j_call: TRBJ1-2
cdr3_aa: CASSQERLSGGYTF
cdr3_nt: TGTGCCAGCAGCCAAGAGCGACTTTCGGGTGGCTACACCTTC

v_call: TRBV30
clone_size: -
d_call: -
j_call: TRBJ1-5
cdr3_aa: CAWSPERQSVKQPQHF
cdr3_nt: TGTGCCTGGAGCCCGGAAAGACAGTCGGTAAAGCAGCCCCAGCATTTT

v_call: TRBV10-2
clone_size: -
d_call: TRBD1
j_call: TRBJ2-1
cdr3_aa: CASSESGQGPSYNEQFF
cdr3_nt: TGCGCCAGCAGTGAGTCTGGACAGGGCCCTTCCTACAATGAGCAGTTCTTC

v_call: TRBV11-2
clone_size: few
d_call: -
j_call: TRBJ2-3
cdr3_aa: CASSLATGSTDTQYF
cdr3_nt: TGTGCCAGCAGCTTAGCGACAGGTAGCACAGATACGCAGTATTTT

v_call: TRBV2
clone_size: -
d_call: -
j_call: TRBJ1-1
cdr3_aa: CASGGEYMNTEAFF
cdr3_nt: TGTGCCAGCGGGGGGGAGTACATGAACACTGAAGCTTTCTTT

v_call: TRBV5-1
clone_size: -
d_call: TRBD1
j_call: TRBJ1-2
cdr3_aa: CASSWTGTAYGYTF
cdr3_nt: TGCGCCAGCAGCTGGACCGGGACAGCCTATGGCTACACCTTC

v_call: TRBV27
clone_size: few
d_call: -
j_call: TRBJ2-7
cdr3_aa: CASPGTRSYEQYF
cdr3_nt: TGTGCCAGCCCCGGGACTCGCTCCTACGAGCAGTACTTC

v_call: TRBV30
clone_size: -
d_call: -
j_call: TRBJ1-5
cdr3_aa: CAWSRVRGTDRNQPQHF
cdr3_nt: TGTGCCTGGAGTAGGGTAAGGGGCACCGACCGAAATCAGCCCCAGCATTTT

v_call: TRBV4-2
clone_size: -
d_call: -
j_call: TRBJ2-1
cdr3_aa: CASSQGGGRFYNEQFF
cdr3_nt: TGTGCCAGCAGCCAAGGGGGGGGCCGTTTCTACAATGAGCAGTTCTTC

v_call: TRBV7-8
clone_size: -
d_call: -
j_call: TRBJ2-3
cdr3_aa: CASSLTGTDTQYF
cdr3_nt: TGTGCCAGCAGCTTAACAGGGACAGATACGCAGTATTTT

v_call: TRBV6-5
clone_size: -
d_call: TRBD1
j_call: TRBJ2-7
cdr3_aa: CASSSNGGQGYRQYF
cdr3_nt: TGTGCCAGCAGTTCCAACGGGGGACAGGGGTATAGGCAGTACTTC

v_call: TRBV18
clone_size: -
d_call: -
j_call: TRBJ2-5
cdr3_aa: CASSPSLETQYF
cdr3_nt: TGTGCCAGCTCACCATCTTTAGAGACCCAGTACTTC

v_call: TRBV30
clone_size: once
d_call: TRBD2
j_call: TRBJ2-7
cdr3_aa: CAWSVRELAGVPPLEQYF
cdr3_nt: TGTGCCTGGAGTGTACGAGAACTAGCGGGAGTCCCCCCCCTCGAGCAGTACTTC

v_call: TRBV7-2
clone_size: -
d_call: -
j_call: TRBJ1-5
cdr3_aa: CASSPGVSDQPQHF
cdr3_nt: TGTGCCAGCAGCCCAGGGGTGTCTGACCAGCCCCAGCATTTT